The TCR beta chain described here comes from a study of OX40 agonist ivuxolimab in advanced cancers. About the research overall: Partial responses were observed in three patients, of whom one had hepatocellular carcinoma and two had cutaneous melanoma.

Baseline was the first blood sampling point, followed by cycle 4 day 1 and cycle 7 day 1. Findings of the study overall: Partial responders at 0.1-3.0 mg/kg had among the lowest clonal expansion.

Repertoires were generated with immunoSEQ multiplex PCR, while TCRdb's copy carries only in-frame clones and drops some. The sample yields 62,000 or so clones, more than 80% seen once. With regard to this clone: No antigen is known for it.

This CDR3 spans 16 amino acids. V dropped 2 bases and J dropped 0; count of bases not matched to a gene: 3. Germline V lookup: CDR1 ENHRY, CDR2 SYGVKD. The TCR was taken from an adult with an advanced solid tumor such as melanoma, head and neck, liver or kidney cancer. Source: CD4+ or CD8+ T cells sorted from blood, taken in a trial of the OX40 agonist ivuxolimab. The chain has TRBV10-3 and TRBJ1-5; 8 bases are shared with TRBD1. CDR3 residues: CAISEGTGDSNQPQHF. CDR3 DNA: TGTGCCATCAGTGAGGGGACAGGTGATAGCAATCAGCCCCAGCATTTT.